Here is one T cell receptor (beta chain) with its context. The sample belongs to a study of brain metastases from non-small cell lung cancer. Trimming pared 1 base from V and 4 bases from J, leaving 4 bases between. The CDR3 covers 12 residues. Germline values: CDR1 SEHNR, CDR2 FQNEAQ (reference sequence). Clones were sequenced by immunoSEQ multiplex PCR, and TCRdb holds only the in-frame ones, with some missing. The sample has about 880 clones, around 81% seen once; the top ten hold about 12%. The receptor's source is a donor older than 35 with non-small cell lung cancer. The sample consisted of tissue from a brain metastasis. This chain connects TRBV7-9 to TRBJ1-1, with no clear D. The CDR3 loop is CASSLGFTEAFF. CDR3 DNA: TGTGCCAGCAGCTTAGGTTTCACTGAAGCTTTCTTT. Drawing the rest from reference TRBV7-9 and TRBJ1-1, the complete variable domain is DTGVSQNPRHKITKRGQNVTFRCDPISEHNRLYWYRQTLGQGPEFLTYFQNEAQLEKSRLLSDRFSAERPKGSFSTLEIQRTEQGDSAMYLCASSLGFTEAFFGQGTRLTVV.